This T cell receptor (beta chain) derives from a study of beta chain features in type 1 diabetes. Expressed TCRB transcripts were sequenced because the isolated RNA had all been reverse transcribed beforehand. Clones were read by immunoSEQ multiplex PCR, and TCRdb kept only the in-frame ones, dropping some. The repertoire holds over 150,000 clones, over 9% seen once, with more than 0.45% in the top ten. J was trimmed by 6 bases and V by 5 bases; bases with no gene match: 1. The CDR3 totals 13 residues. Germline V gene lookup returns CDR1 LNHNV and CDR2 YYDKDF (reference sequence). This clone was observed a handful of times. Its specificity is not known. Points from the study as a whole: In every one of the four CD4+ subsets, TCRB CDR3s were moderately but significantly shorter in Type 1 diabetes patients. Sequencing from cDNA could over-represent high-TCR-expressing cells.

Source material: central memory CD4+ T cells from blood. The rearrangement joins TRBV15 to TRBJ1-4; 9 positions match TRBD1. This TCR was sampled from a man in his thirties or forties with type 1 diabetes. CDR3 residues: CATSRDRDEKLFF. CDR3 nucleotides: TGTGCCACCAGCCGGGACAGGGATGAAAAACTGTTTTTT.